This TCR beta chain was retrieved from a study of control samples from healthy donors and cancer patients. V was pared by 1 base and J by 4 bases, with 11 bases of the junction left unmatched. The CDR3 contains 18 residues. Germline V gene lookup returns CDR1 SGHVS and CDR2 FNYEAQ. Repertoires were generated with immunoSEQ multiplex PCR, while TCRdb's copy carries only in-frame clones and drops some. The top ten clones hold 2% to 2.5% of a sample with around 71,000 clones, around 87% of them seen once. The sequencing input was PBMCs. The clonotype comes from a woman between 50 and 59 years old with head and neck cancer. The rearrangement links TRBV7-6 to TRBJ2-3; TRBD2 agrees at 10 bases. CDR3 sequence (DNA): TGTGCCAGCAGCTTAGTTGGGGCGACTAGCGGGTTATCAGATACGCAGTATTTT. Protein product: CASSLVGATSGLSDTQYF.